The entry below describes one TCR beta chain. The antigen remains unidentified. This sample is drawn from a study of cytomegalovirus exposure and HLA in healthy donors. Study at large: Out of fewer than 400 genotyped donors, less than 90% belonged to the Caucasian-associated ancestry cluster.

The PCR ran on 60 Vbeta and 13 Jbeta primers. In the original workflow: In a later analysis, approximately 80 million unique TCR beta chains included roughly 11 million shared by two or more donors. TCRdb's table, derived via immunoSEQ multiplex PCR, lists solely in-frame clones and lacks some. From that table come the V and J calls and clone size; the DNA was used to work out D and trimming. Among approximately 150,000 clones listed, roughly 80% were seen once. The CDR3 totals 14 residues. Per the germline V gene, CDR1 is WNHNN and CDR2 is SYGVQD (reference sequence). V shed 8 bases, J shed 2 bases, and the junction held 8 bases outside the gene matches. General study results and limits: Researchers catalogued roughly 150 TCR beta chains as cytomegalovirus-associated. Some public TCRs appeared in many individuals, while most sequences were rare.

The sequenced sample was PBMCs. This receptor was taken from a man between 40 and 49 years old in good health and CMV-seronegative. This chain connects TRBV10-1 to TRBJ1-1; TRBD1 aligns across 7 bases. The CDR3 spells CASRWTGTNTEAFF. As DNA, the CDR3 is TGCGCCAGCCGTTGGACAGGTACTAACACTGAAGCTTTCTTT.